This is a list of T cell receptor beta chains from one sample in a study of T-cell reconstitution after alpha-beta-depleted transplantation in children. TCRdb ran MiXCR on the PCR reads and lists one entry per CDR3 protein. The data show some 200,000 distinct CDR3 sequences, with approximately 9.8% seen just once and around 5.1% held by the top ten. This sample comprised PBMCs from the stem cell graft donor, obtained from the stem cell graft. The receptors come from a human donor who donated a stem cell graft to a child with SCID. Both conserved end residues are part of each CDR3. Fields, in order: CDR3 DNA, CDR3 protein, V gene, D gene, J gene, clone size, CDR3 length. The D gene is left open where the match is weak. Clone size appears in some rows only: once, few, many, or a class for an expanded clone.

cdr3_nt: TGCAGTGGGCCGGGCTACACCGGGGAGCTGTTTTTT; cdr3_aa: CSGPGYTGELFF; v_call: TRBV20-1; d_call: NA; j_call: TRBJ2-2; clone_size: many; cdr3_length: 12
cdr3_nt: TGCGCCAGCAGCCAAGTGGGGGACACAGATACGCAGTATTTT; cdr3_aa: CASSQVGDTDTQYF; v_call: TRBV4-3; d_call: NA; j_call: TRBJ2-3; clone_size: many; cdr3_length: 14
cdr3_nt: TGTGCCAGTAGTAACCTCAATCAGCCCCAGCATTTT; cdr3_aa: CASSNLNQPQHF; v_call: TRBV19; d_call: NA; j_call: TRBJ1-5; clone_size: many; cdr3_length: 12
cdr3_nt: TGCAGTGCTGTACTAGCGGTCACAGATACGCAGTATTTT; cdr3_aa: CSAVLAVTDTQYF; v_call: TRBV20-1; d_call: TRBD2; j_call: TRBJ2-3; clone_size: many; cdr3_length: 13
cdr3_nt: TGTGCCAGCAGCCTACGGGGTTCAGGGCGGTTTCTAGGCTATGGCTACACCTTC; cdr3_aa: CASSLRGSGRFLGYGYTF; v_call: TRBV7-7; d_call: NA; j_call: TRBJ1-2; clone_size: many; cdr3_length: 18
cdr3_nt: TGCGCCAGCAGGACCAAGGGGGACACTGAAGCTTTCTTT; cdr3_aa: CASRTKGDTEAFF; v_call: TRBV5-1; d_call: NA; j_call: TRBJ1-1; clone_size: many; cdr3_length: 13
cdr3_nt: TGTGCCAGCAGTTTTTACAGGGGGCTGGGTAATGAAAAACTGTTTTTT; cdr3_aa: CASSFYRGLGNEKLFF; v_call: TRBV27; d_call: TRBD1; j_call: TRBJ1-4; clone_size: many; cdr3_length: 16
cdr3_nt: TGCGCCAGCAGCTTGGAGCGCGGGTTCTATGAGCAGTTCTTC; cdr3_aa: CASSLERGFYEQFF; v_call: TRBV5-1; d_call: NA; j_call: TRBJ2-1; clone_size: many; cdr3_length: 14
cdr3_nt: TGTGCCACCAGCCAACAGGGACAGTATCCCACCGGGGAGCTGTTTTTT; cdr3_aa: CATSQQGQYPTGELFF; v_call: TRBV3-1; d_call: TRBD1; j_call: TRBJ2-2; clone_size: NA; cdr3_length: 16
cdr3_nt: TGTGCCATCAGTGCGGGACCGGACGCTAACTATGGCTACACCTTC; cdr3_aa: CAISAGPDANYGYTF; v_call: TRBV10-3; d_call: NA; j_call: TRBJ1-2; clone_size: many; cdr3_length: 15
cdr3_nt: TGTGCCAGCAGTTTATCCGGGGGAGGCACTGAAGCTTTCTTT; cdr3_aa: CASSLSGGGTEAFF; v_call: TRBV28; d_call: NA; j_call: TRBJ1-1; clone_size: many; cdr3_length: 14
cdr3_nt: TGCGCCAGCAGCCAAGATACCATCCCCGGGGAGCTGTTTTTT; cdr3_aa: CASSQDTIPGELFF; v_call: TRBV4-3; d_call: NA; j_call: TRBJ2-2; clone_size: many; cdr3_length: 14
cdr3_nt: TGTGCCAGCAGCTTCTCGACAGGGGGATATAATGAAGCTTTCTTT; cdr3_aa: CASSFSTGGYNEAFF; v_call: TRBV7-2; d_call: TRBD1; j_call: TRBJ1-1; clone_size: many; cdr3_length: 15
cdr3_nt: TGTGCCGCCCGACCCCGGACAGATCTTTATGGCTACACCTTC; cdr3_aa: CAARPRTDLYGYTF; v_call: TRBV10-3; d_call: NA; j_call: TRBJ1-2; clone_size: many; cdr3_length: 14
cdr3_nt: TGTGCCAGCAGCCAGGCACCCACAGATACGCAGTATTTT; cdr3_aa: CASSQAPTDTQYF; v_call: TRBV14; d_call: NA; j_call: TRBJ2-3; clone_size: many; cdr3_length: 13
cdr3_nt: TGCAGTGCTAGAGAAGGAGGCAATCAGCCCCAGCATTTT; cdr3_aa: CSAREGGNQPQHF; v_call: TRBV20-1; d_call: NA; j_call: TRBJ1-5; clone_size: many; cdr3_length: 13
cdr3_nt: TGTGCCAGCAGTGAAGGCGCCAGCTACTACGAGCAGTACTTC; cdr3_aa: CASSEGASYYEQYF; v_call: TRBV6-1; d_call: NA; j_call: TRBJ2-7; clone_size: many; cdr3_length: 14
cdr3_nt: TGCAGTGCGCCGAAGGGGGGCCGAAATGAGCAGTTCTTC; cdr3_aa: CSAPKGGRNEQFF; v_call: TRBV20-1; d_call: NA; j_call: TRBJ2-1; clone_size: many; cdr3_length: 13
cdr3_nt: TGTGCCACCCTTAGTCCGGGACAGGGTGTCTATGGCTACACCTTC; cdr3_aa: CATLSPGQGVYGYTF; v_call: TRBV28; d_call: TRBD1; j_call: TRBJ1-2; clone_size: many; cdr3_length: 15
cdr3_nt: TGTGCCAGCAGCTTATTGGGCGGGAACCAGACCTACAATGAGCAGTTCTTC; cdr3_aa: CASSLLGGNQTYNEQFF; v_call: TRBV7-9; d_call: NA; j_call: TRBJ2-1; clone_size: many; cdr3_length: 17
cdr3_nt: TGCAGTGCTACCGACCAAGCGGGGTCCCAAGAGACCCAGTACTTC; cdr3_aa: CSATDQAGSQETQYF; v_call: TRBV20-1; d_call: TRBD2; j_call: TRBJ2-5; clone_size: many; cdr3_length: 15
cdr3_nt: TGTGCCAGCAGCCTGACTAGACAGGAGCAGTTCTTC; cdr3_aa: CASSLTRQEQFF; v_call: TRBV3-1; d_call: NA; j_call: TRBJ2-1; clone_size: many; cdr3_length: 12
cdr3_nt: TGTGCCAGCAGCTCCACTCGGACAGGGGGTAATGAAAAACTGTTTTTT; cdr3_aa: CASSSTRTGGNEKLFF; v_call: TRBV11-2; d_call: TRBD1; j_call: TRBJ1-4; clone_size: many; cdr3_length: 16
cdr3_nt: TGTGCCAGCAGCTCTCTGACGACTGGGGCCAACGTCCTGACTTTC; cdr3_aa: CASSSLTTGANVLTF; v_call: TRBV7-3; d_call: NA; j_call: TRBJ2-6; clone_size: few; cdr3_length: 15
cdr3_nt: TGTGCCAGCTCACCAGGTACACCCTTGGAGCTGTTTTTT; cdr3_aa: CASSPGTPLELFF; v_call: TRBV18; d_call: NA; j_call: TRBJ2-2; clone_size: many; cdr3_length: 13
cdr3_nt: TGTGCCAGCAGTTTTCGGCCGGCCTACGAGCAGTACTTC; cdr3_aa: CASSFRPAYEQYF; v_call: TRBV12-3/TRBV12-4; d_call: NA; j_call: TRBJ2-7; clone_size: many; cdr3_length: 13
cdr3_nt: TGTGCCAGCAGCTTAGAGAAGGGGAGCTCCTACAATGAGCAGTTCTTC; cdr3_aa: CASSLEKGSSYNEQFF; v_call: TRBV7-6; d_call: NA; j_call: TRBJ2-1; clone_size: NA; cdr3_length: 16